This T cell receptor beta chain was retrieved from a study of T-cell memory formation after mild COVID-19. Study in general: Clusters were largely donor specific.

This CDR3 spans 19 amino acids. TCRdb passed the 5' RACE reads through MiXCR, listing each CDR3 protein once. The sample lists 250,000 to 300,000 distinct CDR3 sequences, roughly 16% seen once, with 22% in the top ten. Notes on the study in general: Researchers could not confirm that second-wave clones peaking on day 37 targeted SARS-CoV-2.

Of note for this clonotype: Its antigen is still unknown.

This TCR came from a man younger than 35 who had mild COVID-19 (a few samples of this study predate the infection). Cell type and time point are not known. The sequencing sample was made of PBMCs or a T cell subset sorted from them (not recorded which). The rearrangement links TRBV21-1 to TRBJ1-2; the table's TRBD1 call for D was not verified on the DNA. TRBV21-1 has pseudogene status. Written as DNA, the CDR3 is TGTGCCAGCAGCAAAGCCACAGGGGGACCGACCGCTACTAACTATGGCTACACCTTC. It is translated as CASSKATGGPTATNYGYTF.